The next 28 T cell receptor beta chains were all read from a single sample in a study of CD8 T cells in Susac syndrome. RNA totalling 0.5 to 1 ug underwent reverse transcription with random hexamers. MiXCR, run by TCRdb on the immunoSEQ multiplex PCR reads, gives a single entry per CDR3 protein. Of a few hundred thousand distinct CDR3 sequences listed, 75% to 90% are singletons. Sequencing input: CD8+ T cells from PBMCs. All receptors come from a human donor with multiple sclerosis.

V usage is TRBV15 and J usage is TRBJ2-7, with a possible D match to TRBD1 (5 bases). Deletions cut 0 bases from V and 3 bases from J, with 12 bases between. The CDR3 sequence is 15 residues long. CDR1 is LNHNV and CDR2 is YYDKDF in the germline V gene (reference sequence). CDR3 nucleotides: TGTGCCACCAGCAGAGATATCGCAGACAGCTACGAGCAGTACTTC. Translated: CATSRDIADSYEQYF.

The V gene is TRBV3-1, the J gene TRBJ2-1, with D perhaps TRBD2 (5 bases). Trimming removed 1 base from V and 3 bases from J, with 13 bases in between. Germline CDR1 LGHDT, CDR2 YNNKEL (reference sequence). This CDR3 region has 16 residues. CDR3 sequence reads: CASSQGRSGVYNEQFF. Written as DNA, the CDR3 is TGTGCCAGCAGCCAAGGGAGGTCTGGGGTCTACAATGAGCAGTTCTTC.

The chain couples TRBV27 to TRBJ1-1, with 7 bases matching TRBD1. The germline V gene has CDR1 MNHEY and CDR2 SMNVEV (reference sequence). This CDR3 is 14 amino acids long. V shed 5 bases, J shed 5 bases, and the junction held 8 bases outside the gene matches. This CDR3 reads CASSLATGWTEAFF. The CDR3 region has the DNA TGTGCCAGCAGTCTCGCGACAGGGTGGACTGAAGCTTTCTTT.

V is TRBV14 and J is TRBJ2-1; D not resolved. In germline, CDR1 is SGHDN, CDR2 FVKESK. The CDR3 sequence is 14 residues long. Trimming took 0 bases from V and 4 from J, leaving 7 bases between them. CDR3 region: CASSQDILYNEQFF. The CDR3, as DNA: TGTGCCAGCAGCCAAGATATACTGTACAATGAGCAGTTCTTC.

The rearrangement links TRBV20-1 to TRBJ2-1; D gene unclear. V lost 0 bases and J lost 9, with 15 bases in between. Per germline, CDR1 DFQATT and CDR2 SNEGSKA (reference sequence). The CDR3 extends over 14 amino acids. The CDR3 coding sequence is TGCAGTGCTAGAGATCTGTTGAAGCTCCGTGAGCAGTTCTTC. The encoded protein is CSARDLLKLREQFF.

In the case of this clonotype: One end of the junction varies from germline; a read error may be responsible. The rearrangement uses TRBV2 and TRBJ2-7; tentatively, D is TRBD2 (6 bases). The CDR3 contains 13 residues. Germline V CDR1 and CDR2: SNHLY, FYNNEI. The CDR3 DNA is TGTGCCAGCAGGGGACTGACTCTCTACGGGCAGTACTTC. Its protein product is CASRGLTLYGQYF.

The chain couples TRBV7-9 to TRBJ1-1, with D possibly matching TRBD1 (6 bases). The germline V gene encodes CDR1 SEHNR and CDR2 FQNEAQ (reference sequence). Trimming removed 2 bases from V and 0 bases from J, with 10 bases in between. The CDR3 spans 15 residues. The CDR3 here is CASSLYEGVNTEAFF. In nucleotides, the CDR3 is TGTGCCAGCAGCTTATATGAGGGGGTGAACACTGAAGCTTTCTTT. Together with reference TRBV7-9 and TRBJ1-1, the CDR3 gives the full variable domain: DTGVSQNPRHKITKRGQNVTFRCDPISEHNRLYWYRQTLGQGPEFLTYFQNEAQLEKSRLLSDRFSAERPKGSFSTLEIQRTEQGDSAMYLCASSLYEGVNTEAFFGQGTRLTVV.

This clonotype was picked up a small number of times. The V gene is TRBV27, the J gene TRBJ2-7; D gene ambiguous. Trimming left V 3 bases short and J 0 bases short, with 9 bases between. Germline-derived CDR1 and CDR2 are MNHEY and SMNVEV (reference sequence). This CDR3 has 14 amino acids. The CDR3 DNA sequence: TGTGCCAGCAGTTTTTACGCAAGCTCCTACGAGCAGTACTTC. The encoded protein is CASSFYASSYEQYF.

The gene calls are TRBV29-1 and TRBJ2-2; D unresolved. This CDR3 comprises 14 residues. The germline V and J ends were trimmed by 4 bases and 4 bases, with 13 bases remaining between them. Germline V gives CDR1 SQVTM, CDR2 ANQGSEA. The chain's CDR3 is CSVGASFSTGELFF. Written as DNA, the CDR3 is TGCAGCGTTGGGGCCTCATTTTCCACCGGGGAGCTGTTTTTT.

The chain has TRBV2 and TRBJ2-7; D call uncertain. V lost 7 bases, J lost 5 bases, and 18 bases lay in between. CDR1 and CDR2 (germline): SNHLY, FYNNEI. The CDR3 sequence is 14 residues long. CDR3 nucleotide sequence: TGTGCCAGCACCTCAGAGGACCTGATCCACGAGCAGTACTTC. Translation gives CASTSEDLIHEQYF.

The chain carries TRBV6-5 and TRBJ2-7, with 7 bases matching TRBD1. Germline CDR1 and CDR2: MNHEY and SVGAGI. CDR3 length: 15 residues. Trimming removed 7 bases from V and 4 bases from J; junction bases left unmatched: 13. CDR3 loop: CASMLIGQAYYEQYF. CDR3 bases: TGTGCCAGCATGTTAATCGGACAGGCCTATTACGAGCAGTACTTC.

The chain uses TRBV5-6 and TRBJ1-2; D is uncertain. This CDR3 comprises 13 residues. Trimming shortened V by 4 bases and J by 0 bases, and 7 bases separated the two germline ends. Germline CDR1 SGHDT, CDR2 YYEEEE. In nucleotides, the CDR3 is TGTGCCAGCAGCCCCTCTACTAACTATGGCTACACCTTC. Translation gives CASSPSTNYGYTF.

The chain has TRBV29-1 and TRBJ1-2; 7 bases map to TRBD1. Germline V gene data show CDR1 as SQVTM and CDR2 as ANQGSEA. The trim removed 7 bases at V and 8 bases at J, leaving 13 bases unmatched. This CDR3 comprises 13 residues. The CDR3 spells CSAGTALPDGYTF. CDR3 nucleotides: TGCAGCGCCGGGACAGCACTCCCAGACGGCTACACCTTC.

The CDR3 DNA sequence: TGTGCCAGCAGCGAACTCGGGGGGGCCACTGAAGCTTTCTTT. This translates into CASSELGGATEAFF. This rearrangement joins TRBV6-5 to TRBJ1-1; D might be TRBD1 (6 bases). The germline gives CDR1 MNHEY, CDR2 SVGAGI. Trimming took off 6 bases at V and 4 bases at J, with 15 bases between the two ends. The CDR3 has 14 amino acids.

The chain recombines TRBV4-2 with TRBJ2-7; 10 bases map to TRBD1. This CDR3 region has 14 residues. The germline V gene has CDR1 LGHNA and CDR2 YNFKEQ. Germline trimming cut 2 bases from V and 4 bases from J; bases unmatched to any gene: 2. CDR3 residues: CASSQWTGGYEQYF. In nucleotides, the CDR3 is TGTGCCAGCAGCCAATGGACAGGGGGTTACGAGCAGTACTTC.

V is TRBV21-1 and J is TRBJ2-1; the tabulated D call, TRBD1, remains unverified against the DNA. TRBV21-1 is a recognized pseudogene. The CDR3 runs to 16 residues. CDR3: CASSRPDRVGYNEQFF. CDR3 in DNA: TGTGCCAGCAGCCGCCCGGACAGGGTGGGCTACAATGAGCAGTTCTTC.

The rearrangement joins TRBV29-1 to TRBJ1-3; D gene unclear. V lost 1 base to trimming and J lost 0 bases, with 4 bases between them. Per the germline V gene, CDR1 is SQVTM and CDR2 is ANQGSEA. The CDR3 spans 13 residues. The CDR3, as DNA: TGCAGCGTTGAAGGGACCTCTGGAAACACCATATATTTT. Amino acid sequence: CSVEGTSGNTIYF.

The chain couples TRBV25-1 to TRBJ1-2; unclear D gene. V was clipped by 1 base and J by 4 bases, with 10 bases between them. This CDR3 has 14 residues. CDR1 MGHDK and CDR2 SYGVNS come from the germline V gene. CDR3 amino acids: CASSEFEEIYGYTF. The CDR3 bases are TGTGCCAGCAGTGAATTTGAGGAAATCTATGGCTACACCTTC.

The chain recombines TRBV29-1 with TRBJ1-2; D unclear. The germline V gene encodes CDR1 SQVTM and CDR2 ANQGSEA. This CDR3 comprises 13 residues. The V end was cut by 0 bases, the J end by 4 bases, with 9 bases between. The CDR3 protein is CSVEESVVYGYTF. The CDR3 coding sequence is TGCAGCGTTGAAGAGTCAGTCGTCTATGGCTACACCTTC.

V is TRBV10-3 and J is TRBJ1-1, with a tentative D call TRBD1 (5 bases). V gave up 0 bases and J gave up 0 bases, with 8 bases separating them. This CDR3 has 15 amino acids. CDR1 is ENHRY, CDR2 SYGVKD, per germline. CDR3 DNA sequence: TGTGCCATCAGTGAGTCCACAGGTTTGAACACTGAAGCTTTCTTT. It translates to CAISESTGLNTEAFF.

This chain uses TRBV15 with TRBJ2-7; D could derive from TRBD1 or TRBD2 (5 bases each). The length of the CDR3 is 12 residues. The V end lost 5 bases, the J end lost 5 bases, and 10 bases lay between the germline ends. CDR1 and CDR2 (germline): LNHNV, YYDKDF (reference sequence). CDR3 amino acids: CATSPLGDEQYF. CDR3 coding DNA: TGTGCCACCAGCCCCTTGGGGGACGAGCAGTACTTC.

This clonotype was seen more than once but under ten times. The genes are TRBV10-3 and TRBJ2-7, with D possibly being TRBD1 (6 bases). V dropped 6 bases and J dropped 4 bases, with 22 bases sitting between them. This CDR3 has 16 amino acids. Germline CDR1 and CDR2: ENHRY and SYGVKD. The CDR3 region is CAISQNSPGTQYEQYF. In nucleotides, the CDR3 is TGTGCCATCAGCCAGAACAGCCCCGGGACACAATACGAGCAGTACTTC.

The CDR3 region is CASSRVNTEAFF. CDR3 bases: TGTGCCAGTAGTAGGGTGAACACTGAAGCTTTCTTT. This chain links TRBV19 with TRBJ1-1; D is unresolved. Germline V gives CDR1 LNHDA, CDR2 SQIVND (reference sequence). The germline V and J ends were trimmed by 4 bases and 0 bases, with 3 bases remaining between them. The CDR3 runs 12 residues.

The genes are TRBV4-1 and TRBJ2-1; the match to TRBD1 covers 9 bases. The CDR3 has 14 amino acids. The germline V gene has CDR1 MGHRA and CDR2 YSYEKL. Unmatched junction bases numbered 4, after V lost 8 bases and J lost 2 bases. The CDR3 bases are TGCGCCAGCGGGACAGGGTTGGCCTACAATGAGCAGTTCTTC. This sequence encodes CASGTGLAYNEQFF.

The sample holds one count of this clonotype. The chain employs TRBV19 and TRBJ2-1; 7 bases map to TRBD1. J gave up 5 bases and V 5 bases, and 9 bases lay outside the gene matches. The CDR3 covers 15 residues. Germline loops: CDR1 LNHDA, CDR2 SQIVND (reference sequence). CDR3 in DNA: TGTGCCAGTAGTGAGGGGGCGTACGGGAACAATGAGCAGTTCTTC. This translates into CASSEGAYGNNEQFF.

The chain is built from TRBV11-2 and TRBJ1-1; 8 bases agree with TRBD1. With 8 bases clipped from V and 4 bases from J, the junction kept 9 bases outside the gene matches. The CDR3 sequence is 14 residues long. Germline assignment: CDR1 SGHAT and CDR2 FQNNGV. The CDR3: CASVTYRGSTEAFF. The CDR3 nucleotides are TGTGCCAGCGTAACGTACAGGGGGAGCACTGAAGCTTTCTTT.

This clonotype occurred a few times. CDR3 residues: CASSYTSGGTDTQYF. As DNA, the CDR3 is TGTGCCAGCAGTTATACTAGCGGGGGCACAGATACGCAGTATTTT. This chain links TRBV6-5 with TRBJ2-3; 10 bases fit TRBD2. The CDR3 is 15 residues long. Germline CDR1 reads MNHEY; CDR2 reads SVGAGI. Trimming at V came to 3 bases and at J to 1 base, leaving 1 base not matched to a gene.

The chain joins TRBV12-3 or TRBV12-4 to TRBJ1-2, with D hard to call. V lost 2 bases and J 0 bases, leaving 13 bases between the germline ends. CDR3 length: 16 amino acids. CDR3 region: CASSLSRSEANYGYTF. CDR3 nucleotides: TGTGCCAGCAGTTTAAGCAGGAGTGAAGCTAACTATGGCTACACCTTC.